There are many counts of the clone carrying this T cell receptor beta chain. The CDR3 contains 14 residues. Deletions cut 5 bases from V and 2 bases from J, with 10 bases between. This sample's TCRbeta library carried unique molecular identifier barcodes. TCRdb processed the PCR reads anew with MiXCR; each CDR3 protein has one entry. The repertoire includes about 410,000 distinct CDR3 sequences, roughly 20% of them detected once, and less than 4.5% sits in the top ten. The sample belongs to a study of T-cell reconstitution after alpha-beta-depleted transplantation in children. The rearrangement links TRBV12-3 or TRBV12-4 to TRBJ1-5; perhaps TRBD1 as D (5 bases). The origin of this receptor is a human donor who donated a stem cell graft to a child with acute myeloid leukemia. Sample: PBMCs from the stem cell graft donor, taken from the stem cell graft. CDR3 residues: CASSALGGNQPQHF. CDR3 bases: TGTGCCAGCAGTGCGCTGGGGGGCAATCAGCCCCAGCATTTT.